Below are 11 T cell receptor beta chains sequenced from a single sample in a study of CD8+ T cells in alopecia areata. Extracted RNA was reverse transcribed into cDNA, the sequencing template. The assay was immunoSEQ multiplex PCR, and TCRdb's table has in-frame clones only and misses some. This table has about 270,000 clones, 60% appearing once. Sample treatment: oral pan-JAK inhibitor, 5-10 mg twice daily. The sequences come from CD4+ T cells sorted from blood, collected between weeks 51 and 54, from a patient treated with tofacitinib. The receptors were gathered from a human donor with alopecia areata.

V gene TRBV2 combines with J gene TRBJ2-7; no definite D call. The CDR3 sequence is 12 residues long. The germline V gene has CDR1 SNHLY and CDR2 FYNNEI. V was trimmed by 3 bases and J by 4 bases, leaving 7 bases between them. The CDR3 region has the DNA TGTGCCAGCAGTGAGAATGCATACGAGCAGTACTTC. This codes for CASSENAYEQYF.

The table lists this clone with a few counts. The chain carries TRBV7-8 and TRBJ1-1; unclear D gene. This CDR3 has 15 residues. CDR1 SGHVS and CDR2 FQNEAQ come from the germline V gene. Trimming pared 0 bases from V and 0 bases from J, leaving 8 bases between. DNA of the CDR3: TGTGCCAGCAGCTTAGCGGAGCCAGTGAACACTGAAGCTTTCTTT. It yields the protein CASSLAEPVNTEAFF.

This chain joins TRBV30 and TRBJ1-5; a possible D gene is TRBD1 (5 bases). CDR1 is GTSNPN and CDR2 is SVGIG in the germline V gene (reference sequence). The CDR3 loop spans 13 amino acids. Trimming cost V 3 bases and J 9 bases, with 15 bases left between them. CDR3 in amino acids: CAWSRQGGGPQHF. The CDR3 DNA is TGTGCCTGGAGCCGGCAGGGCGGGGGGCCCCAGCATTTT.

There are a few counts of this clone. This chain joins TRBV29-1 and TRBJ1-2; 7 positions match TRBD1. This CDR3 has 11 residues. Germline V gives CDR1 SQVTM, CDR2 ANQGSEA. CDR3 sequence reads: CSVTGAEGYTF. The CDR3 DNA sequence: TGCAGTGTAACAGGGGCGGAAGGCTACACCTTC.

This clone has just a few counts. This chain uses TRBV29-1 with TRBJ2-6, with a tentative D call TRBD1 (5 bases). The germline CDR1 and CDR2 sequences are SQVTM and ANQGSEA. Trimming left V 6 bases short and J 2 bases short, with 8 bases between. This CDR3 contains 13 residues. In DNA form, the CDR3 reads TGCAGCGTAACAGGTACTGGGGCCAACGTCCTGACTTTC. This codes for CSVTGTGANVLTF. Combining the CDR3 with reference TRBV29-1 and TRBJ2-6 gives the whole variable domain SAVISQKPSRDICQRGTSLTIQCQVDSQVTMMFWYRQQPGQSLTLIATANQGSEATYESGFVIDKFPISRPNLTFSTLTVSNMSPEDSSIYLCSVTGTGANVLTFGAGSRLTVL.

This rearrangement joins TRBV18 to TRBJ2-1, with D unresolved. Trimming removed 2 bases at V and 12 bases at J, with 14 bases between. CDR1 KGHSH and CDR2 LQKENI come from the germline V gene. The CDR3 is made up of 13 amino acids. The CDR3 spells CASSPANSMVQFF. The CDR3 nucleotides read TGTGCCAGCTCACCAGCGAACAGCATGGTGCAGTTCTTC.

The rearrangement joins TRBV4-2 to TRBJ1-2; D is ambiguous. The CDR3 totals 17 residues. Germline CDR1 is LGHNA and CDR2 is YNFKEQ. V gave up 2 bases and J gave up 4 bases, with 20 bases separating them. CDR3 coding DNA: TGTGCCAGCAGCCAACCCGAATCCGGGTTTCTCCCCTATGGCTACACCTTC. It codes for CASSQPESGFLPYGYTF.

This clone was detected only a few times. The rearrangement links TRBV30 to TRBJ2-6, with D hard to call. This CDR3 contains 15 residues. Germline CDR1 is GTSNPN and CDR2 is SVGIG (reference sequence). V was trimmed by 0 bases and J by 4 bases, leaving 10 bases between them. The CDR3: CAWSVGLPGANVLTF. The CDR3 bases are TGTGCCTGGAGTGTAGGGCTACCCGGGGCCAACGTCCTGACTTTC.

This clone was observed a few times. The identical CDR3 is also encoded by other nucleotide sequences in the sample. V usage is TRBV29-1 and J usage is TRBJ2-5; 8 bases are a match to TRBD2. Germline values: CDR1 SQVTM, CDR2 ANQGSEA. This CDR3 is 12 amino acids long. The V segment lost 6 bases and the J segment 1 base; nucleotides outside the gene matches: 1. This CDR3 reads CSVTSGQETQYF. In nucleotides, the CDR3 is TGCAGCGTAACTAGCGGCCAAGAGACCCAGTACTTC.

This sequence joins TRBV7-2 and TRBJ2-7; perhaps TRBD2 as D (6 bases). Trimming took off 5 bases at V and 4 bases at J, with 15 bases between the two ends. This CDR3 spans 14 amino acids. Germline lookup yields CDR1 SGHTA and CDR2 FQGNSA. The CDR3: CASSLEGGYYEQYF. CDR3 nucleotide sequence: TGTGCCAGCAGCCTGGAGGGTGGGTATTACGAGCAGTACTTC. Based on the CDR3 plus reference TRBV7-2 and TRBJ2-7, the full variable domain is GAGVSQSPSNKVTEKGKDVELRCDPISGHTALYWYRQSLGQGLEFLIYFQGNSAPDKSGLPSDRFSAERTGGSVSTLTIQRTQQEDSAVYLCASSLEGGYYEQYFGPGTRLTVT.

This chain links TRBV27 with TRBJ1-2, with D uncertain. There are 14 residues in the CDR3. V lost 2 bases and J lost 2, with 9 bases in between. Germline V gene sequence: CDR1 MNHEY, CDR2 SMNVEV (reference sequence). CDR3 protein: CASSLRSQNYGYTF. In DNA, the CDR3 is TGTGCCAGCAGTTTAAGATCGCAGAACTATGGCTACACCTTC.